A selection of T cell receptor beta chains follows, all from one sample in a study of stem cell transplantation in POMP-related autoinflammatory disease. Clones were read by immunoSEQ multiplex PCR, and TCRdb kept only the in-frame ones, dropping some. The sample includes some 10,000 clones, more than 75% of them seen just once. The specimen was CD4+ T cells from PBMCs, collected after stem cell transplantation. The receptors were gathered from a human patient with POMP-related autoinflammation and immune dysregulation (PRAID). The T cells may come from the graft donor. Each CDR3 is given without its conserved first and last residue. Each record gives: V gene, J gene, CDR3 protein.

TRBV3-1/TRBV3-2,TRBJ2-3,ASSQDFDTQY
TRBV19,TRBJ1-5,ASTPTGGNQPQH
TRBV27,TRBJ2-1,ASSLRGGSSYNEQF
TRBV7-9,TRBJ1-1,ASSNSRGGAF
TRBV12-3/TRBV12-4,TRBJ1-1,ASSPRTTTEAF
TRBV12-3/TRBV12-4,TRBJ2-1,ASREMGGDEQF
TRBV28,TRBJ2-1,ASSIAGGRNNEQF
TRBV10-3,TRBJ2-2,AIRQTSGGNTGELF
TRBV6-2/TRBV6-3,TRBJ1-5,ASSYATGNQPQH
TRBV3-1/TRBV3-2,TRBJ2-1,ASSRSSGSPYEQF
TRBV7-6,TRBJ2-1,ASSLFGQHNEQF
TRBV30,TRBJ2-5,AWRRGQGAWETQY
TRBV21-1,TRBJ2-1,ASSKVCGITSAYYNEQF
TRBV6-2/TRBV6-3,TRBJ1-1,ASSYSFGRTEAF
TRBV11-1,TRBJ2-2,ASSQPFGAYTGELF
TRBV6-4,TRBJ2-1,ASSPYGTSGYNEQF
TRBV5-6,TRBJ1-2,ASSSRTDFPYGYT
TRBV19,TRBJ2-2,ASRGRAEFVGTGELF
TRBV6-5,TRBJ1-2,AIPVRSWNYGYT
TRBV5-6,TRBJ1-1,ASSWNTEAF
TRBV6-5,TRBJ2-7,ASSRTSGMGEQY
TRBV18,TRBJ2-6,ASSPGSSGANVLT
TRBV28,TRBJ2-2,ASSLNPGQGVSAGELF
TRBV5-6,TRBJ1-5,ASSAGRGGFSNQPQH
TRBV10-3,TRBJ2-7,AIRIQGAGEQY
TRBV13,TRBJ2-1,ASTQRGGGDEQF
TRBV7-3,TRBJ2-2,ASSESGGVIGELF
TRBV7-2,TRBJ1-2,ASSELPGYGYT
TRBV7-9,TRBJ2-1,ASRRLAGGRYNEQF
TRBV29-1,TRBJ1-1,SVGTGRGTEAF
TRBV7-9,TRBJ2-5,ASSSDLGTQY
TRBV28,TRBJ2-1,ASSFEVFGTTYNEQF